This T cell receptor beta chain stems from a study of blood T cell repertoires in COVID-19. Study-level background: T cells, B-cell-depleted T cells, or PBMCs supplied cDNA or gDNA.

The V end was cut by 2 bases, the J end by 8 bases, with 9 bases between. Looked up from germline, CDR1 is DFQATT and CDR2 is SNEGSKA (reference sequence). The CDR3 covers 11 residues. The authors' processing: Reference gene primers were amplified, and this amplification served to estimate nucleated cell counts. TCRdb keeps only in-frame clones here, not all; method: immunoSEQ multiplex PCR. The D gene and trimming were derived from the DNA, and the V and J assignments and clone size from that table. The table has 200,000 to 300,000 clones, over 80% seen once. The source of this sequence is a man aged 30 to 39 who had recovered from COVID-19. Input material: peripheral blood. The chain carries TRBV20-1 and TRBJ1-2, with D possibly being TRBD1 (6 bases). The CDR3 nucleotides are TGCAGTGCTAGAAGGACAGACGGCTACACCTTC. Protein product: CSARRTDGYTF.